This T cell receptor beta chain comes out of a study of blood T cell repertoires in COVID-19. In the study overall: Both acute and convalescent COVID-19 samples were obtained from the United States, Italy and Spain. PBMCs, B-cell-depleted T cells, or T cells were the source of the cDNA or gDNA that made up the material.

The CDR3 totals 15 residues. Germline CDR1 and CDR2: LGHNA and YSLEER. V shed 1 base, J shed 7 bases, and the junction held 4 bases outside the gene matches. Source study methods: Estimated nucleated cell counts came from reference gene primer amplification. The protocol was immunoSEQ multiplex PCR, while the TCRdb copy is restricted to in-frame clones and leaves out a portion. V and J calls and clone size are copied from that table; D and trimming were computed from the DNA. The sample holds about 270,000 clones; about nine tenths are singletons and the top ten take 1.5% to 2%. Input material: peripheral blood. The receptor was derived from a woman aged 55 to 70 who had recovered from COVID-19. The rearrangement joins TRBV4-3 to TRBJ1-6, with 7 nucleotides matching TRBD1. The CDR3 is CASSQGQGANSPLHF. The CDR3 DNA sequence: TGCGCCAGCAGCCAAGGACAGGGAGCCAATTCACCCCTCCACTTT.